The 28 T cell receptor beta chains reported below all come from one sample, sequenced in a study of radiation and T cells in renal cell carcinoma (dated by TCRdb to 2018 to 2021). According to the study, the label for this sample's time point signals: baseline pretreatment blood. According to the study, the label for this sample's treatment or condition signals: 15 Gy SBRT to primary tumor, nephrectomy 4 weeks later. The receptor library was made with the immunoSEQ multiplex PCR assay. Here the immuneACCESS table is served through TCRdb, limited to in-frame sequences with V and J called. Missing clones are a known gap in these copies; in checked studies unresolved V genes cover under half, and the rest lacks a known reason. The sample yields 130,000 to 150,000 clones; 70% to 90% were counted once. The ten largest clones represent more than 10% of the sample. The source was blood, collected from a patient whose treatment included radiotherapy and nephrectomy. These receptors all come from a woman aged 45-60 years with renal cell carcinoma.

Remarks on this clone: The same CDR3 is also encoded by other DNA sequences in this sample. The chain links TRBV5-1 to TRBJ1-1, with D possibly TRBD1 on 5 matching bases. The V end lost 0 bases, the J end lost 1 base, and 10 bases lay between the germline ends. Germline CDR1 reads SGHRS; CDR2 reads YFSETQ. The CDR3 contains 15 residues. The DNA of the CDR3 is TGCGCCAGCAGCTTGGACGGCCAGGGGAACACTGAAGCTTTCTTT. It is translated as CASSLDGQGNTEAFF.

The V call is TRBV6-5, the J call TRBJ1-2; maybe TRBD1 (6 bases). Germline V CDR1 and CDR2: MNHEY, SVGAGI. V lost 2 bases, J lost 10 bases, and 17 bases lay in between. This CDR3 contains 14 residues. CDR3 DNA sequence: TGTGCCAGCAGTTACGGACAGTTCCCTTGGCTCTACACCTTC. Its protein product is CASSYGQFPWLYTF.

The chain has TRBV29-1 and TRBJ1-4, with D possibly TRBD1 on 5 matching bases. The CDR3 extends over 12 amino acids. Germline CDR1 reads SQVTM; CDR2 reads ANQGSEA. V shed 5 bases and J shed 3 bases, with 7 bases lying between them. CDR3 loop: CSVQGSNEKLFF. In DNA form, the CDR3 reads TGCAGCGTTCAGGGTTCTAATGAAAAACTGTTTTTT.

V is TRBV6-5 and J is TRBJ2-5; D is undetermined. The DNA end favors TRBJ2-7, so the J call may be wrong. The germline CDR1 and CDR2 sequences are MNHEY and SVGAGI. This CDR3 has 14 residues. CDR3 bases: TGTGCCAGCAGTCGACACGTCTCGGGTTACGAGCAGTACTTC. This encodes CASSRHVSGYEQYF.

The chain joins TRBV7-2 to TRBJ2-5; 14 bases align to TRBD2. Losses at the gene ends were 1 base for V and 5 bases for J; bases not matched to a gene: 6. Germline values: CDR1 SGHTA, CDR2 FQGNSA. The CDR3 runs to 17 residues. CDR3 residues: CASSLDRLAGGHETQYF. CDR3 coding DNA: TGTGCCAGCAGCTTAGACCGACTAGCGGGGGGGCATGAGACCCAGTACTTC.

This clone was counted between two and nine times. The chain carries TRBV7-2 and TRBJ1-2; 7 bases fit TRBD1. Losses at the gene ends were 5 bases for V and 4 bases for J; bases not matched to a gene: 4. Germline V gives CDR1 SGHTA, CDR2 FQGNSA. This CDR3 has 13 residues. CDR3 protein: CASSEGQFYGYTF. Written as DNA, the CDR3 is TGTGCCAGCAGCGAGGGACAGTTCTATGGCTACACCTTC.

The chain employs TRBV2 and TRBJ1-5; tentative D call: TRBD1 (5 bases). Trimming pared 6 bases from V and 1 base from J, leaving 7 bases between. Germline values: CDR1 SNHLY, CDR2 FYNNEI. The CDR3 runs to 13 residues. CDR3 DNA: TGTGCCAGCAGGTGGGACAGCAATCAGCCCCAGCATTTT. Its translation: CASRWDSNQPQHF.

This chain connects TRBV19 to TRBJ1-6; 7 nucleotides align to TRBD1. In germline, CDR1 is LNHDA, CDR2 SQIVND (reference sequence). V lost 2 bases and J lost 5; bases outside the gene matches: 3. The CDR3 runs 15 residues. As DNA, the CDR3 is TGTGCCAGTAGTATACTTACAGGGGATAATTCACCCCTCCACTTT. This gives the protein CASSILTGDNSPLHF.

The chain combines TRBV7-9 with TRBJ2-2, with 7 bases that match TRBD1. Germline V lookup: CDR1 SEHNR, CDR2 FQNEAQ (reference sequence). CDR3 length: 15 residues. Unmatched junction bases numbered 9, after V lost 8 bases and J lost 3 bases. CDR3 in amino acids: CASEVGQDDTGELFF. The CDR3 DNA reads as TGTGCCAGCGAGGTCGGACAGGACGACACCGGGGAGCTGTTTTTT. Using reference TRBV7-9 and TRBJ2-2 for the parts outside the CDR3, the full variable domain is DTGVSQNPRHKITKRGQNVTFRCDPISEHNRLYWYRQTLGQGPEFLTYFQNEAQLEKSRLLSDRFSAERPKGSFSTLEIQRTEQGDSAMYLCASEVGQDDTGELFFGEGSRLTVL.

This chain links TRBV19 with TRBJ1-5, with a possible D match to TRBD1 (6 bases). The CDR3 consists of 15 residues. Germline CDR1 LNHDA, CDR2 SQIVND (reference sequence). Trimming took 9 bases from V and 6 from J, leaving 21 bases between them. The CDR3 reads CASAKATGTFQPQHF. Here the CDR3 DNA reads TGTGCCAGCGCTAAGGCAACAGGGACGTTTCAGCCCCAGCATTTT. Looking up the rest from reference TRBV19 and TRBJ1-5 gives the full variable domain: DGGITQSPKYLFRKEGQNVTLSCEQNLNHDAMYWYRQDPGQGLRLIYYSQIVNDFQKGDIAEGYSVSREKKESFPLTVTSAQKNPTAFYLCASAKATGTFQPQHFGDGTRLSIL.

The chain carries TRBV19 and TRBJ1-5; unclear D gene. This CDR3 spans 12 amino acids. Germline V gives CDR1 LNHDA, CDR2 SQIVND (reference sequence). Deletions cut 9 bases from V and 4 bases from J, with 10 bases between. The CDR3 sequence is CASGQLNQPQHF. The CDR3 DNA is TGTGCCAGCGGGCAGTTAAATCAGCCCCAGCATTTT.

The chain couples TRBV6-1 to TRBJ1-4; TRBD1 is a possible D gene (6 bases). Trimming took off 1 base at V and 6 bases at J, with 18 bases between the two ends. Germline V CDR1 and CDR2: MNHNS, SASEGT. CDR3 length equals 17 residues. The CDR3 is CASSEDFDRDIYEKLFF. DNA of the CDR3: TGTGCCAGCAGTGAAGATTTCGATAGGGACATTTATGAAAAACTGTTTTTT.

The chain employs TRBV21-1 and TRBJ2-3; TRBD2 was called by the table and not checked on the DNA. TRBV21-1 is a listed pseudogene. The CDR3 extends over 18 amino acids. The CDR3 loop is CASSKRGLADRSTDTQYF. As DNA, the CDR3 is TGTGCCAGCAGCAAAAGAGGACTAGCGGACCGTAGCACAGATACGCAGTATTTT.

The CDR3 DNA sequence: TGTGCCAGCAGCTTAGCGTGGACAGATAGCAATCAGCCCCAGCATTTT. This codes for CASSLAWTDSNQPQHF. The rearrangement joins TRBV7-8 to TRBJ1-5; D perhaps matches TRBD1 (6 bases). The CDR3 runs 16 residues. CDR1 and CDR2 from the germline V gene are SGHVS and FQNEAQ. V was pared by 0 bases and J by 0 bases, with 9 bases between.

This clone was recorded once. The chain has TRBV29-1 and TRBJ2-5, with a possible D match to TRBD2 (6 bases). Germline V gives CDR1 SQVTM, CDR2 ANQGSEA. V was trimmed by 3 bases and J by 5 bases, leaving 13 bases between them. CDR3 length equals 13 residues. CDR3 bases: TGCAGCGTTGATGCCATTGGGGGGGAGACCCAGTACTTC. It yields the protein CSVDAIGGETQYF.

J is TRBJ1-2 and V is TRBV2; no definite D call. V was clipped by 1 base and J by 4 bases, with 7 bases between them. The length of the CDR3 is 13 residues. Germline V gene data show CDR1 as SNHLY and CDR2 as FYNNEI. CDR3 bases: TGTGCCAGCAGTGAAGGTGGAGCCTATGGCTACACCTTC. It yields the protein CASSEGGAYGYTF.

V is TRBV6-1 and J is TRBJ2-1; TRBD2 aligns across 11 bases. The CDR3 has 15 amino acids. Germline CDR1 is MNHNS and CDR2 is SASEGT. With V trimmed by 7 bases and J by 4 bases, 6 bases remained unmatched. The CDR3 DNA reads TGTGCCAGCACCATTAGCGGGGGGGTTTACAATGAGCAGTTCTTC. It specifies CASTISGGVYNEQFF.

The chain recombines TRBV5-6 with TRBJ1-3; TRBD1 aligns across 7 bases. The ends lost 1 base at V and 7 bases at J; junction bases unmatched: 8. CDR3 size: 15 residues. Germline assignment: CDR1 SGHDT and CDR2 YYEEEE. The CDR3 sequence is CASSLPGQLMNTIYF. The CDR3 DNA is TGTGCCAGCAGCTTGCCGGGACAGCTAATGAACACCATATATTTT. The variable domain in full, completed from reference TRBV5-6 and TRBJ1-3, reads DAGVTQSPTHLIKTRGQQVTLRCSPKSGHDTVSWYQQALGQGPQFIFQYYEEEERQRGNFPDRFSGHQFPNYSSELNVNALLLGDSALYLCASSLPGQLMNTIYFGEGSWLTVV.

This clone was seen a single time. The CDR3 region has the DNA TGTGCCAGCTCACCTTTACAGGGGCCGGGGTATGGCTACACCTTC. It yields the protein CASSPLQGPGYGYTF. J is TRBJ1-2 and V is TRBV18, with TRBD1 matching 7 bases. Trimming at V came to 3 bases and at J to 5 bases, leaving 9 bases not matched to a gene. CDR3 length equals 15 residues. The V gene's germline CDR1 is KGHSH and CDR2 LQKENI.

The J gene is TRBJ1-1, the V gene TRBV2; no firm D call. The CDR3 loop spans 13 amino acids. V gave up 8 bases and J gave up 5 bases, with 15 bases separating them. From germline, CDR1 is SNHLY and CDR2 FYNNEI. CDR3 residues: CASLVGRWTEAFF. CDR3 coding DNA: TGTGCCAGCTTAGTGGGCCGATGGACTGAAGCTTTCTTT.

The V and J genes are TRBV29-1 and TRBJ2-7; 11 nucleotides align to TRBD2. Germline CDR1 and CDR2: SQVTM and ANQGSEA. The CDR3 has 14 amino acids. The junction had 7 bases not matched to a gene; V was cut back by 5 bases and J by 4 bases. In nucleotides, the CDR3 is TGCAGCGTTACACTAGCGGGAGAATCATACGAGCAGTACTTC. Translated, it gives CSVTLAGESYEQYF.

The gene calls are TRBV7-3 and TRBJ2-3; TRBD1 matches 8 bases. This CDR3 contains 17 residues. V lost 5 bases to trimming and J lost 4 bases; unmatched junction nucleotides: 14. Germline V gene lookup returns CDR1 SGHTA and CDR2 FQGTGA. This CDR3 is CASSLRPRDRLPDTQYF. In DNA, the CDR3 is TGTGCCAGCAGCCTCCGCCCGAGGGACAGGTTACCAGATACGCAGTATTTT.

CDR3 amino acids: CASSFGGSSYEQYF. The CDR3 DNA reads as TGTGCCAGCAGCTTCGGGGGGAGCTCCTACGAGCAGTACTTC. The chain carries TRBV5-8 and TRBJ2-7; 7 nucleotides match TRBD2. The CDR3 has 14 residues. The V and J ends lost 2 bases and 0 bases, in that order; junction bases with no gene match: 2. The germline CDR1 and CDR2 sequences are SGHTS and YDEGEE.

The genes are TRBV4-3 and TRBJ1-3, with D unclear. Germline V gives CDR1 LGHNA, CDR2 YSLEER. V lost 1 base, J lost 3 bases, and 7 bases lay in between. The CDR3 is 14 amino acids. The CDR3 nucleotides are TGCGCCAGCAGCCAAGCCCAGCTTGGAAACACCATATATTTT. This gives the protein CASSQAQLGNTIYF.

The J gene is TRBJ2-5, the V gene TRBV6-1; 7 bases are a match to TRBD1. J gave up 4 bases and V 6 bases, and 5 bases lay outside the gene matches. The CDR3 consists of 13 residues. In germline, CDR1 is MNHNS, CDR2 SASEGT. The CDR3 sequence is CASSTGVLETQYF. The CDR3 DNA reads TGTGCCAGCAGCACAGGGGTCCTAGAGACCCAGTACTTC.

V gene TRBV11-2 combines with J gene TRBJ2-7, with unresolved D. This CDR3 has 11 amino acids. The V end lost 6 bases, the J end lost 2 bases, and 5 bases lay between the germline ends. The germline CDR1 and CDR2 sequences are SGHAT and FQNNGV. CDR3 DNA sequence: TGTGCCAGCAGGAACCCCTACGAGCAGTACTTC. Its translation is CASRNPYEQYF.

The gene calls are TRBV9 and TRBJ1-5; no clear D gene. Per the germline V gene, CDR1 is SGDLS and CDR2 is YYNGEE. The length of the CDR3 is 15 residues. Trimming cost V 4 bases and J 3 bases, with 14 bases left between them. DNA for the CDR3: TGTGCCAGCAGCCCGGGGAGAGCCCTCAATCAGCCCCAGCATTTT. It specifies CASSPGRALNQPQHF.

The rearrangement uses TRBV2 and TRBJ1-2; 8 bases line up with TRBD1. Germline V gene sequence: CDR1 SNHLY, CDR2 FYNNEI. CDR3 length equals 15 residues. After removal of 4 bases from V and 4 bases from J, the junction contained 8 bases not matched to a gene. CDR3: CASSAGRQGSYGYTF. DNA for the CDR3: TGTGCCAGCAGTGCAGGGCGACAGGGGAGCTATGGCTACACCTTC.